The present TCR beta chain was sequenced within a study of cytomegalovirus exposure and HLA in healthy donors. CDR1 and CDR2 (germline): ENHRY, SYGVKD. There are 12 residues in the CDR3. V gave up 3 bases and J gave up 6 bases, with 6 bases separating them. This clone was seen once. The antigen is not known. Notes on the study in general: A later analysis found common viral pathogens apparently linked to several of the most significant clusters.

PCR employed 60 Vbeta and 13 Jbeta primers. Profiling relied on immunoSEQ multiplex PCR, and the TCRdb table lists in-frame clones only, not all of them. The sample lists about 61,000 clones; 80% to 90% were seen once. What was sequenced was PBMCs. This TCR derives from a young man in good health and CMV-seropositive. The chain combines TRBV10-3 with TRBJ1-5; D not certain. The CDR3 DNA follows: TGTGCCATCAGTGAAATAGTTCAGCCCCAGCATTTT. Translation gives CAISEIVQPQHF.